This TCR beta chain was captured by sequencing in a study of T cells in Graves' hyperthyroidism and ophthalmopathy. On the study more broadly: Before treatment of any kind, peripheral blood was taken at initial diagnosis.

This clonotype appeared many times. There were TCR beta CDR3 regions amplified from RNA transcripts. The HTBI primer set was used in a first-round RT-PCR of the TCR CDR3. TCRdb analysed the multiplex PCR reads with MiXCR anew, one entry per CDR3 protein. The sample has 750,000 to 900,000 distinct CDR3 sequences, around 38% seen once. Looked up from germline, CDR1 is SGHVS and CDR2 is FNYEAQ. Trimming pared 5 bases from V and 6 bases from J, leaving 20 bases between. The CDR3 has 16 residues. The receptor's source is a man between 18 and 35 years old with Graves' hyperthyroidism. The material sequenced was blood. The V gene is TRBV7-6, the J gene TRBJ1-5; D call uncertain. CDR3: CASSEVAGPTGQPQHF. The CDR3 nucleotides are TGTGCCAGCAGCGAGGTAGCGGGTCCCACTGGTCAGCCCCAGCATTTT.